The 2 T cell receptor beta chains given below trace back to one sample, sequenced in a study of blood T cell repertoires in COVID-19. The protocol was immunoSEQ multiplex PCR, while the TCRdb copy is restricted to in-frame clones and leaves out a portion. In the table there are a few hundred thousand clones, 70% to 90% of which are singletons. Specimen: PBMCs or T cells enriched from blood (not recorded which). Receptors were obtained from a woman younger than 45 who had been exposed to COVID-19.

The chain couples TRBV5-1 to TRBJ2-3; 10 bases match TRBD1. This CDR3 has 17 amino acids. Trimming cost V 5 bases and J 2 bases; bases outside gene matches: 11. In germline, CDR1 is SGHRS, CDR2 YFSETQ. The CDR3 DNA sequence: TGCGCCAGCAGTCCCGGGACAGGGGTCGCGAACACAGATACGCAGTATTTT. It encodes CASSPGTGVANTDTQYF.

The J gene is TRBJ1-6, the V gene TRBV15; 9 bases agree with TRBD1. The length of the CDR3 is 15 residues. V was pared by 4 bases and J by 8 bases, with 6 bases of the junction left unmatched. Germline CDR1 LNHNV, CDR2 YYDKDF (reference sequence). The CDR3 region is CATSMDRGFDSPLHF. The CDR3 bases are TGTGCCACCAGCATGGACAGGGGATTTGATTCACCCCTCCACTTT. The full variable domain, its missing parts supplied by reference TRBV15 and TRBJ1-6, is DAMVIQNPRYQVTQFGKPVTLSCSQTLNHNVMYWYQQKSSQAPKLLFHYYDKDFNNEADTPDNFQSRRPNTSFCFLDIRSPGLGDTAMYLCATSMDRGFDSPLHFGNGTRLTVT.